Given below is one TCR beta chain in context. The sample originates from a study of blood T cell repertoires in COVID-19. The overall study: Both acute and convalescent COVID-19 samples were obtained from the United States, Italy and Spain. The analysed material was cDNA or gDNA that came from T cells, B-cell-depleted T cells, or PBMCs.

In germline, CDR1 is GTSNPN, CDR2 SVGIG (reference sequence). CDR3 size: 13 residues. V was trimmed by 8 bases and J by 5 bases, leaving 13 bases between them. In the original workflow: Estimation of nucleated cell counts was performed using reference gene primer amplification. TCRdb's table, derived via immunoSEQ multiplex PCR, lists solely in-frame clones and lacks some. V, J and clone size reflect that table, while D and trimming were determined from the DNA. The data show about 120,000 clones, 80% to 90% seen once. Sequenced material: peripheral blood. This clonotype was sampled from a human donor with acute or convalescent COVID-19. The donor label of this sample is uncertain. This rearrangement joins TRBV30 to TRBJ1-6, with unresolved D. The CDR3 reads CARSVQHNSPLHF. The CDR3 DNA follows: TGTGCCCGGTCCGTACAGCATAATTCACCCCTCCACTTT. Full variable domain (rest looked up from reference TRBV30 and TRBJ1-6): SQTIHQWPATLVQPVGSPLSLECTVEGTSNPNLYWYRQAAGRGLQLLFYSVGIGQISSEVPQNLSASRPQDRQFILSSKKLLLSDSGFYLCARSVQHNSPLHFGNGTRLTVT.